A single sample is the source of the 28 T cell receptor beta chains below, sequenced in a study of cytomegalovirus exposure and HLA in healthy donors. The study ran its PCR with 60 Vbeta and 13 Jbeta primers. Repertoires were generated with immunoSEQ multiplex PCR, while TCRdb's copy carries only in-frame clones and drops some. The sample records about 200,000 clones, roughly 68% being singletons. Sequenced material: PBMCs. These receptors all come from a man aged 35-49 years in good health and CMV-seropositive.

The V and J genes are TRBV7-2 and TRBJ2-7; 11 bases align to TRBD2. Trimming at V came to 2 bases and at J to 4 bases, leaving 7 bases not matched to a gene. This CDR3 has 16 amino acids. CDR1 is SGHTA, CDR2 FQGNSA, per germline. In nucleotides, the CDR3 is TGTGCCAGCAGCTTAAATAGCGGGGGGGCGTTTTACGAGCAGTACTTC. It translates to CASSLNSGGAFYEQYF.

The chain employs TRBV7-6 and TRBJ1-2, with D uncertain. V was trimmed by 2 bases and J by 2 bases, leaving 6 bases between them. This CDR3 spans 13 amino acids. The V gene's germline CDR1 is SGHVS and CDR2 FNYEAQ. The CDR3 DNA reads TGTGCCAGCAGCTTAACAGAGAACTATGGCTACACCTTC. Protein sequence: CASSLTENYGYTF.

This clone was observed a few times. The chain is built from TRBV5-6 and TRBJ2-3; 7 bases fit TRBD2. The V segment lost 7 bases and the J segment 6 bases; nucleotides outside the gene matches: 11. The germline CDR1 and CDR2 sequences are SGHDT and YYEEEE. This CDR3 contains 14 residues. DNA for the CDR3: TGTGCCAGCCGCTCCAAGGGAGGGTGGGATACGCAGTATTTT. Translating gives CASRSKGGWDTQYF.

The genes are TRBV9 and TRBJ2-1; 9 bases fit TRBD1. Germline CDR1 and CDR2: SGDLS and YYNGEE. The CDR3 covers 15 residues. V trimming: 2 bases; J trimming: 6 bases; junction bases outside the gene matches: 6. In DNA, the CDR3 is TGTGCCAGCAGCGTGGACAGGGGCGAGGGCAATGAGCAGTTCTTC. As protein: CASSVDRGEGNEQFF.

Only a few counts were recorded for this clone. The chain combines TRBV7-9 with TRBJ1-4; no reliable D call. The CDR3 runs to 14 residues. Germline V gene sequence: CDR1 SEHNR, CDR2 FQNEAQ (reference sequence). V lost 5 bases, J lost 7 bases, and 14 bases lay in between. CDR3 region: CASSPGVVGEKLFF. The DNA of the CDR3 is TGTGCCAGCAGCCCGGGAGTAGTCGGTGAAAAACTGTTTTTT.

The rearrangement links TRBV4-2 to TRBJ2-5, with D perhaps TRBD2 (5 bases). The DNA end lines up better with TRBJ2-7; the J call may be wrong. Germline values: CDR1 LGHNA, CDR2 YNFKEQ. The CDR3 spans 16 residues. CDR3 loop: CASSQASASYYYEQYF. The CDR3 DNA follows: TGTGCCAGCAGCCAAGCCTCGGCTAGCTACTACTACGAGCAGTACTTC.

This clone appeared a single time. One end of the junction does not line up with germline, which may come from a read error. The CDR3 DNA reads as TGTTCCAGCAGCCTACACGGTTGGCAGGGGGAGAACACTGAAGCTTTCTTT. Protein sequence: CSSSLHGWQGENTEAFF. V usage is TRBV7-9 and J usage is TRBJ1-1; 7 bases align to TRBD1. CDR3 size: 17 residues. CDR1 is SEHNR, CDR2 FQNEAQ, per germline (reference sequence).

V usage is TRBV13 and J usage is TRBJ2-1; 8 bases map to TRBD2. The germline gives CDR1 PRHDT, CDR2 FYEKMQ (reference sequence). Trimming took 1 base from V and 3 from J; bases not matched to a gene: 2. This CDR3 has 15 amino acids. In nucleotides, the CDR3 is TGTGCCAGCAGCTTAGACGGGGGGGACTACAATGAGCAGTTCTTC. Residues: CASSLDGGDYNEQFF. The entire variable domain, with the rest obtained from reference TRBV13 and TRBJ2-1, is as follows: AAGVIQSPRHLIKEKRETATLKCYPIPRHDTVYWYQQGPGQDPQFLISFYEKMQSDKGSIPDRFSAQQFSDYHSELNMSSLELGDSALYFCASSLDGGDYNEQFFGPGTRLTVL.

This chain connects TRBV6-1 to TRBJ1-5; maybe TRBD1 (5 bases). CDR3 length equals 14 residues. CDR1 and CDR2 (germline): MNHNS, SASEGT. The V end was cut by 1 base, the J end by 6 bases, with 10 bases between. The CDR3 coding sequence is TGTGCCAGCAGTGAAGTAGCGGGGACTCAGCCCCAGCATTTT. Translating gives CASSEVAGTQPQHF.

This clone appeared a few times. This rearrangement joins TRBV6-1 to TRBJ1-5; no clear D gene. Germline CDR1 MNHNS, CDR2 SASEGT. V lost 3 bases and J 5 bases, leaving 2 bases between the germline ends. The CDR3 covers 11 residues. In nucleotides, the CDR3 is TGTGCCAGCAGTGACTATCAGCCCCAGCATTTT. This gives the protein CASSDYQPQHF.

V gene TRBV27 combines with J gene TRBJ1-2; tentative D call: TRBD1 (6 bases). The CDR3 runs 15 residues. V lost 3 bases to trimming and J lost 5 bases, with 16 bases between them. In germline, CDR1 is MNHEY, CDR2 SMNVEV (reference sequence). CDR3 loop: CASSFKGVLGYGYTF. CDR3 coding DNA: TGTGCCAGCAGTTTTAAGGGGGTTCTAGGGTATGGCTACACCTTC.

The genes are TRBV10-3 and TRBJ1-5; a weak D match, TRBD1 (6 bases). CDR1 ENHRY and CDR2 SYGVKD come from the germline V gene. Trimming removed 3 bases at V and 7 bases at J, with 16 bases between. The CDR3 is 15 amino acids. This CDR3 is CAISDPGTSGQPQHF. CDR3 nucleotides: TGTGCCATCAGTGACCCCGGGACATCTGGCCAGCCCCAGCATTTT.

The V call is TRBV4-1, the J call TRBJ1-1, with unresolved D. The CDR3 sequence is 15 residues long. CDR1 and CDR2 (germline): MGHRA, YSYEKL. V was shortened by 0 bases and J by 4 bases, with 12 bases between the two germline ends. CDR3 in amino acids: CASSQDEGLVTEAFF. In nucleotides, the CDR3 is TGCGCCAGCAGCCAAGATGAGGGTCTTGTCACTGAAGCTTTCTTT.

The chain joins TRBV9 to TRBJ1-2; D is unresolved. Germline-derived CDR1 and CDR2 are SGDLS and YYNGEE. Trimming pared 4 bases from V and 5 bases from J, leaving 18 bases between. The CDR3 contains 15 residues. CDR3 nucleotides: TGTGCCAGCAGCAAAGACCTAGTGGGAGCTTATGGCTACACCTTC. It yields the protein CASSKDLVGAYGYTF.

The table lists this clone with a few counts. The CDR3 here is CSVELVGTAAYEAFF. The CDR3 region has the DNA TGCAGCGTTGAGTTAGTAGGCACAGCAGCTTATGAAGCTTTCTTT. The chain links TRBV29-1 to TRBJ1-1, with D unresolved. V lost 3 bases, J lost 7 bases, and 21 bases lay in between. This CDR3 has 15 residues. CDR1 SQVTM and CDR2 ANQGSEA come from the germline V gene. The full variable domain, in which reference TRBV29-1 and TRBJ1-1 provide the parts outside the CDR3, is SAVISQKPSRDICQRGTSLTIQCQVDSQVTMMFWYRQQPGQSLTLIATANQGSEATYESGFVIDKFPISRPNLTFSTLTVSNMSPEDSSIYLCSVELVGTAAYEAFFGQGTRLTVV.

CDR3 DNA: TGTGCCAGCAGCCCAATTCGAGGAGCCGGGGAGCTGTTTTTT. Protein sequence: CASSPIRGAGELFF. V is TRBV7-2 and J is TRBJ2-2; D remains ambiguous. This CDR3 comprises 14 residues. Germline V gene lookup returns CDR1 SGHTA and CDR2 FQGNSA. Trimming stripped 5 bases from V and 6 bases from J, with 13 bases between.

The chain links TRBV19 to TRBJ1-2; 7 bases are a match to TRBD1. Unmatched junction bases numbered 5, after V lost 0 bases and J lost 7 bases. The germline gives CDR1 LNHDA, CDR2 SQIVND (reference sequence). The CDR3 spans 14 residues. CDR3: CASSIDTNRGGYTF. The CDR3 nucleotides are TGTGCCAGTAGTATAGACACCAACAGGGGTGGCTACACCTTC. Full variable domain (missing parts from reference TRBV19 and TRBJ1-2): DGGITQSPKYLFRKEGQNVTLSCEQNLNHDAMYWYRQDPGQGLRLIYYSQIVNDFQKGDIAEGYSVSREKKESFPLTVTSAQKNPTAFYLCASSIDTNRGGYTFGSGTRLTVV.

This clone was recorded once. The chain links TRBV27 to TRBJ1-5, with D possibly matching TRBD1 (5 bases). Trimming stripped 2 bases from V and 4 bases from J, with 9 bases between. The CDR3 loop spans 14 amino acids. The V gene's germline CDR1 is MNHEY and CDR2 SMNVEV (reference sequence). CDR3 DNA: TGTGCCAGCAGTTTAAACAGGAAAAATCAGCCCCAGCATTTT. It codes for CASSLNRKNQPQHF.

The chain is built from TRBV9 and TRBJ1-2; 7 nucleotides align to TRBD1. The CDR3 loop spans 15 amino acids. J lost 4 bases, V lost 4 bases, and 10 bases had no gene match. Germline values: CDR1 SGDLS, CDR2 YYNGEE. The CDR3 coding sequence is TGTGCCAGCAGCCCCCGGGAGGGGGCTCGCTATGGCTACACCTTC. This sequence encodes CASSPREGARYGYTF.

The CDR3 region has the DNA TGCGCCAGCAGCTTAAACAGGGAAGCGAACACCGGGGAGCTGTTTTTT. Translated: CASSLNREANTGELFF. The chain carries TRBV5-1 and TRBJ2-2; D may be TRBD1 (6 bases). Per the germline V gene, CDR1 is SGHRS and CDR2 is YFSETQ. This CDR3 is built from 16 residues. Trimming left V 2 bases short and J 0 bases short, with 11 bases between.

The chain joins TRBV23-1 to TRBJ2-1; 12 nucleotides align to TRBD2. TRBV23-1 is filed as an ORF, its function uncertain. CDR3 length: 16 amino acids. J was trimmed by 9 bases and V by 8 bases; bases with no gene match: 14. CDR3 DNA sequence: TGCGCCAGCGGCCCGACTAGCGGGGGAGTCGGTCCTGAGCAGTTCTTC. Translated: CASGPTSGGVGPEQFF.

The CDR3 sequence: CASSYSGQSTDTQYF. CDR3 DNA: TGTGCCAGCAGTTACTCTGGACAGAGCACAGATACGCAGTATTTT. This chain links TRBV6-5 with TRBJ2-3, with a possible D match to TRBD1 (6 bases). V dropped 0 bases and J dropped 0 bases, with 7 bases sitting between them. The CDR3 has 15 amino acids. The V gene's germline CDR1 is MNHEY and CDR2 SVGAGI.

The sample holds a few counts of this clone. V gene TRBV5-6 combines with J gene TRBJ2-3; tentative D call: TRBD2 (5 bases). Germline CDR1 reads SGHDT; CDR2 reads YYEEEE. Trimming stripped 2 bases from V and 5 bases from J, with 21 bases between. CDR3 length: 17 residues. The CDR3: CASSFNLDSWAGDTQYF. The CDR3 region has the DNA TGTGCCAGCAGCTTTAACCTGGACTCCTGGGCTGGAGATACGCAGTATTTT.

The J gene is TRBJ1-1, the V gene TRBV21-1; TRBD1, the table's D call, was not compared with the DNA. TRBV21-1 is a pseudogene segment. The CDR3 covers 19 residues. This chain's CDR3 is CASSERAQGTMFLNTEAFF. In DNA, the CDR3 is TGTGCCAGCAGCGAAAGGGCACAGGGGACAATGTTCTTGAACACTGAAGCTTTCTTT.

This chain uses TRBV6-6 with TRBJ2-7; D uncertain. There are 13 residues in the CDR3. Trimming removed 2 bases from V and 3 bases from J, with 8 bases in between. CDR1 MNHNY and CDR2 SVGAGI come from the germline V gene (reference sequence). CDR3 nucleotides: TGTGCCAGCAGTTACGCCTCGGGCTACGAGCAGTACTTC. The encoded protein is CASSYASGYEQYF.

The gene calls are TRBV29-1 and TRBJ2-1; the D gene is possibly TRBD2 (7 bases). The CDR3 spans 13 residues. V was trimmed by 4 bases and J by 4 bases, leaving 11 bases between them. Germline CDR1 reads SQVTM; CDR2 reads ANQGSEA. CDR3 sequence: CSVGGGGYNEQFF. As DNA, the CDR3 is TGCAGCGTTGGAGGGGGGGGGTACAATGAGCAGTTCTTC.

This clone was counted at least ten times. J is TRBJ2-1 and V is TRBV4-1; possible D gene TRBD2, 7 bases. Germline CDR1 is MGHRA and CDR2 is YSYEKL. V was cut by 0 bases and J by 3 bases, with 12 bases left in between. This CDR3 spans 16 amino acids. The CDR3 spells CASSQDLGGVYNEQFF. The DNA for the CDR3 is TGCGCCAGCAGCCAAGATCTAGGGGGGGTCTACAATGAGCAGTTCTTC.

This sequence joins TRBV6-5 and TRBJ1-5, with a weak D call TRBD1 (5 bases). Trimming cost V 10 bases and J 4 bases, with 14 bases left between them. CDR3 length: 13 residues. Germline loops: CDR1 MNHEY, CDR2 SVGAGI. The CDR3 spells CATRGARNQPQHF. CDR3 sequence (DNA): TGTGCCACCCGCGGGGCCCGAAATCAGCCCCAGCATTTT.